One sample yielded the 8 T cell receptor beta chains listed below, sequenced in a study of blood T cells in healthy people across ages. The use of a sample-barcoded 5' primer and a J-beta primer mix characterized a second PCR of roughly 7 to 12 cycles. TCRdb re-analysed the 5' RACE reads in MiXCR, keeping a single row per CDR3 protein. The data show roughly 700,000 distinct CDR3 sequences, around 25% seen once. The sample was also linked to a second study, of T cells of mothers and their children.

Source material: blood. These receptor sequences come from a boy younger than 18 in good health.

This chain uses TRBV7-2 with TRBJ1-6, with a tentative D call TRBD1 (6 bases). CDR1 and CDR2 (germline): SGHTA, FQGNSA. Trimming took 1 base from V and 10 from J, leaving 14 bases between them. The CDR3 is 15 residues long. CDR3 nucleotides: TGTGCCAGCAGCTTAGGACAGGTTCGATACTCACCCCTCCACTTT. This codes for CASSLGQVRYSPLHF.

This clonotype was seen only a few times. This chain connects TRBV7-9 to TRBJ2-5, with 11 bases matching TRBD2. Germline CDR1 reads SEHNR; CDR2 reads FQNEAQ (reference sequence). The trim removed 6 bases at V and 2 bases at J, leaving 8 bases unmatched. This CDR3 is 16 amino acids long. The CDR3 DNA follows: TGTGCCAGCAGTACGCCGGGACTAGCGGTACAAGAGACCCAGTACTTC. Translating it yields CASSTPGLAVQETQYF.

The chain combines TRBV11-1 with TRBJ1-2; the D is unclear. The CDR3 length is 15 residues. CDR1 is SGHAT, CDR2 FQDESV, per germline (reference sequence). Trimming stripped 1 base from V and 7 bases from J, with 16 bases between. CDR3 coding DNA: TGTGCCAGCAGCTTAGGAGGTGAGGGTCGGGCTGGCTACACCTTC. Protein product: CASSLGGEGRAGYTF.

V is TRBV24-1 and J is TRBJ1-1; 8 bases are shared with TRBD1. The germline V gene has CDR1 KGHDR and CDR2 SFDVKD. The CDR3 sequence is 13 residues long. V lost 12 bases to trimming and J lost 4 bases; unmatched junction nucleotides: 9. CDR3 loop: CAAADRGSTEAFF. In DNA, the CDR3 is TGTGCCGCGGCCGACAGGGGATCCACTGAAGCTTTCTTT.

This clonotype was seen a handful of times. The genes are TRBV9 and TRBJ2-5; D is undetermined. This CDR3 is 12 amino acids long. Germline CDR1 SGDLS, CDR2 YYNGEE. The V end lost 3 bases, the J end lost 4 bases, and 7 bases lay between the germline ends. The CDR3 bases are TGTGCCAGCAGCGCTGATAGAGAGACCCAGTACTTC. The encoded protein is CASSADRETQYF.

This clonotype has only a few counts. This CDR3 reads CSARDLGSGANVLTF. The CDR3 region has the DNA TGCAGTGCTAGAGATTTAGGGTCTGGGGCCAACGTCCTGACTTTC. The V gene is TRBV20-1, the J gene TRBJ2-6; no clear D gene. This CDR3 spans 15 amino acids. CDR1 is DFQATT and CDR2 is SNEGSKA in the germline V gene (reference sequence). Trimming pared 0 bases from V and 1 base from J, leaving 7 bases between.

This clonotype was found a few times. This chain links TRBV20-1 with TRBJ2-5; 10 nucleotides agree with TRBD2. The J call may not be correct, given that the DNA end is closer to TRBJ2-1. There are 16 residues in the CDR3. Germline loops: CDR1 DFQATT, CDR2 SNEGSKA (reference sequence). The CDR3 region is CSASAVRAGGHVEQFF. The DNA of the CDR3 is TGCAGTGCTAGCGCCGTCAGAGCGGGAGGGCACGTTGAGCAGTTCTTC.

The table lists this clonotype with a few counts. The CDR3 nucleotides read TGTGCCACCAGCAGTCTAGGAGGGGCGCGCTACAATGAGCAGTTCTTC. This sequence encodes CATSSLGGARYNEQFF. This sequence joins TRBV15 and TRBJ2-1; maybe TRBD2 (6 bases). The CDR3 sequence is 16 residues long. V was pared by 3 bases and J by 3 bases, with 15 bases between. Germline values: CDR1 LNHNV, CDR2 YYDKDF (reference sequence).